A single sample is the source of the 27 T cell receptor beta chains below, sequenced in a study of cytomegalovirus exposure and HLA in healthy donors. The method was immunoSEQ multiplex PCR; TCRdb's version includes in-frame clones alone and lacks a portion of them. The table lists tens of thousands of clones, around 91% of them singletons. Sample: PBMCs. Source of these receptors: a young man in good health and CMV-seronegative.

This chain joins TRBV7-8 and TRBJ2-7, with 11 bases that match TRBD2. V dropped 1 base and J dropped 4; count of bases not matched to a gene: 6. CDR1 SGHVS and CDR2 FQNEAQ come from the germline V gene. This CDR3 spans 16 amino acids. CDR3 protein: CASSLGLAGGGYEQYF. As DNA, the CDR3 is TGTGCCAGCAGCTTAGGTTTAGCGGGAGGGGGGTACGAGCAGTACTTC. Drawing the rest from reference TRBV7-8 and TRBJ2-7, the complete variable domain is GAGVSQSPRYKVAKRGQDVALRCDPISGHVSLFWYQQALGQGPEFLTYFQNEAQLDKSGLPSDRFFAERPEGSVSTLKIQRTQQEDSAVYLCASSLGLAGGGYEQYFGPGTRLTVT.

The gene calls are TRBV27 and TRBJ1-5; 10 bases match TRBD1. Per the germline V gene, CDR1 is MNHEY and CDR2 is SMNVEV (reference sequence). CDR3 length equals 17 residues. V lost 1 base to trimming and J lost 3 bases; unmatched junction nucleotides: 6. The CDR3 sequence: CASSLYGTGALNQPQHF. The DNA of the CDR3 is TGTGCCAGCAGTTTATATGGGACAGGGGCCCTCAATCAGCCCCAGCATTTT.

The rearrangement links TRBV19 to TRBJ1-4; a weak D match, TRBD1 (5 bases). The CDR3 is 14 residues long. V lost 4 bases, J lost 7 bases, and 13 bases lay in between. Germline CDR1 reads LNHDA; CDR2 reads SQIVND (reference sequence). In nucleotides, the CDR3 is TGTGCCAGTAGTAGGGGGGGACGGGCTGAAAAACTGTTTTTT. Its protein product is CASSRGGRAEKLFF. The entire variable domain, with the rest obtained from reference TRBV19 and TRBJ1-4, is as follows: DGGITQSPKYLFRKEGQNVTLSCEQNLNHDAMYWYRQDPGQGLRLIYYSQIVNDFQKGDIAEGYSVSREKKESFPLTVTSAQKNPTAFYLCASSRGGRAEKLFFGSGTQLSVL.

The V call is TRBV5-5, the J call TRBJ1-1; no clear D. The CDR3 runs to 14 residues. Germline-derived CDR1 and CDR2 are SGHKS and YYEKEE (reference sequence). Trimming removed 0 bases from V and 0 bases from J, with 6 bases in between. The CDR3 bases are TGTGCCAGCAGCTTGGCTAAGATGAACACTGAAGCTTTCTTT. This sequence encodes CASSLAKMNTEAFF.

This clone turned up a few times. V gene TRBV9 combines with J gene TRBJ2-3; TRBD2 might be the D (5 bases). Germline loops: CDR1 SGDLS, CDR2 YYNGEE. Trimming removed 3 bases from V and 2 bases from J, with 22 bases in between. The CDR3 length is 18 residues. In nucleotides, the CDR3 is TGTGCCAGCAGCGGCCCCCGCAGACTACCAAGTCCCACAGATACGCAGTATTTT. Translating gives CASSGPRRLPSPTDTQYF.

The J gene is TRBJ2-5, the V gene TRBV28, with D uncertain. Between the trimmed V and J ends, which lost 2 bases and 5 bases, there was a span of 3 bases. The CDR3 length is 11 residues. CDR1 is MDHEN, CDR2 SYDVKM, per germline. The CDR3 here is CASSLLETQYF. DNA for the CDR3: TGTGCCAGCAGTTTACTGGAGACCCAGTACTTC.

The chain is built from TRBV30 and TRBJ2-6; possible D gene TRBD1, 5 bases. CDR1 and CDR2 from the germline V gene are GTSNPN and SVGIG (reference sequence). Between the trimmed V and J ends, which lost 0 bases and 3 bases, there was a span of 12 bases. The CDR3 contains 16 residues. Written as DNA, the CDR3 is TGTGCCTGGAGTGTGCCCTCAGGGAATGGGGCCAACGTCCTGACTTTC. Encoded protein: CAWSVPSGNGANVLTF.

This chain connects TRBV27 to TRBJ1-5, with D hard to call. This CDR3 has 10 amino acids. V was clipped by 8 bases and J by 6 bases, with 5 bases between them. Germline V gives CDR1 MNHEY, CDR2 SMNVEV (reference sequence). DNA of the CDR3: TGTGCCAGCGGAGTTCAGCCCCAGCATTTT. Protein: CASGVQPQHF.

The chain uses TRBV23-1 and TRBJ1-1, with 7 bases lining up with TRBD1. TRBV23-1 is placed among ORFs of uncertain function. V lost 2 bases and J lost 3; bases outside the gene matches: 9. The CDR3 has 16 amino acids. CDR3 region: CASSQKGAFCDTEAFF. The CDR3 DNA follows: TGCGCCAGCAGTCAAAAGGGGGCGTTTTGTGACACTGAAGCTTTCTTT.

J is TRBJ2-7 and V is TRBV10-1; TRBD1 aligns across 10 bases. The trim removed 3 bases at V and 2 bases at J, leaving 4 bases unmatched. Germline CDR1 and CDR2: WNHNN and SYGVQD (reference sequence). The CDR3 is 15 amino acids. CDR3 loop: CASSEGTGAAYEQYF. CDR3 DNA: TGCGCCAGCAGTGAAGGGACAGGGGCAGCCTACGAGCAGTACTTC.

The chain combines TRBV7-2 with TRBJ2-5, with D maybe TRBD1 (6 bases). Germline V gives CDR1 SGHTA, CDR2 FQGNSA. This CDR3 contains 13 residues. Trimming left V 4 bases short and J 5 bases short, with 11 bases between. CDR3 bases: TGTGCCAGCAGCTCGCAACAGGGTGAGACCCAGTACTTC. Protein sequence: CASSSQQGETQYF.

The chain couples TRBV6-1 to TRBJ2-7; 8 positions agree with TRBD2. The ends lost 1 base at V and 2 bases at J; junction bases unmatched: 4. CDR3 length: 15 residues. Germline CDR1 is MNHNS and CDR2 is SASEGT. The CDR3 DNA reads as TGTGCCAGCAGTGAAGGGGGGACTAGAGCCTACGAGCAGTACTTC. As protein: CASSEGGTRAYEQYF.

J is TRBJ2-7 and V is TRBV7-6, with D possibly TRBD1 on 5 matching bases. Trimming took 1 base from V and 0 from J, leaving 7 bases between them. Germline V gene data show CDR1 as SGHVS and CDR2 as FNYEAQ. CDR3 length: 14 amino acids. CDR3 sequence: CASSLGTYSYEQYF. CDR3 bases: TGTGCCAGCAGCTTAGGGACATACTCCTACGAGCAGTACTTC.

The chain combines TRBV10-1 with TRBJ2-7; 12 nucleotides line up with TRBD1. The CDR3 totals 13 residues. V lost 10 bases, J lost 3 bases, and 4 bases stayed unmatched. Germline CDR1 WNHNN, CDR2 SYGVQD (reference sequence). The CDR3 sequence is CATRDRGLYEQYF. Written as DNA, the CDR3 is TGCGCCACCCGGGACAGGGGGCTCTACGAGCAGTACTTC.

CDR3 sequence: CASRGVSDTQYF. CDR3 DNA sequence: TGTGCCAGCAGGGGAGTCTCGGATACGCAGTATTTT. The rearrangement uses TRBV7-9 and TRBJ2-3, with D perhaps matching TRBD2 (5 bases). Trimming removed 6 bases at V and 6 bases at J, with 10 bases between. The CDR3 is made up of 12 amino acids. Germline CDR1 SEHNR, CDR2 FQNEAQ (reference sequence).

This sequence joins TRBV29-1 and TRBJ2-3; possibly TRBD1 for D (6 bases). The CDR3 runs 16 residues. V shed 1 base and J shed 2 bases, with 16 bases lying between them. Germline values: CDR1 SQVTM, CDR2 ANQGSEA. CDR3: CSVEGTVGPATDTQYF. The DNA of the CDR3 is TGCAGCGTTGAAGGGACAGTCGGGCCAGCCACAGATACGCAGTATTTT.

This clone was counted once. The CDR3 region has the DNA TGCGCCAGCAGTGAGCGCCTCTTTTCGACAGGGACGGCCGGAAACACCATATATTTT. It is translated as CASSERLFSTGTAGNTIYF. The chain combines TRBV10-2 with TRBJ1-3; 7 bases align to TRBD1. The J segment lost 4 bases and the V segment lost 2 bases, leaving 17 bases of the junction unmatched. CDR1 WSHSY and CDR2 SAAADI come from the germline V gene. CDR3 length equals 19 residues.

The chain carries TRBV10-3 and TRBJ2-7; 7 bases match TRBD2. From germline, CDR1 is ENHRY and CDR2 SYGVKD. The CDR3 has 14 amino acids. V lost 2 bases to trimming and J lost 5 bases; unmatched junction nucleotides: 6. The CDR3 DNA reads TGTGCCATCAGTGAGCGGGCGGGAGTCGACGAGCAGTACTTC. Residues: CAISERAGVDEQYF.

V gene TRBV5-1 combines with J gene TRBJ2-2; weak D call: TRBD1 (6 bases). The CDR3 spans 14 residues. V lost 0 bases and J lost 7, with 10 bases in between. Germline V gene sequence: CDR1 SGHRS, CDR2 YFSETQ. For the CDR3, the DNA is TGCGCCAGCAGCTTGGCAGGGGTGATCGGGGAGCTGTTTTTT. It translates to CASSLAGVIGELFF.

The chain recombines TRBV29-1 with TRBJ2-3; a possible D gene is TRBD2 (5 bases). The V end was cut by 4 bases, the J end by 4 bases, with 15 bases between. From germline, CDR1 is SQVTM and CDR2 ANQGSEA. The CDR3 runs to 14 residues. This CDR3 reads CSVGSGIGPDTQYF. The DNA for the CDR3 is TGCAGCGTTGGATCCGGGATCGGGCCAGATACGCAGTATTTT.

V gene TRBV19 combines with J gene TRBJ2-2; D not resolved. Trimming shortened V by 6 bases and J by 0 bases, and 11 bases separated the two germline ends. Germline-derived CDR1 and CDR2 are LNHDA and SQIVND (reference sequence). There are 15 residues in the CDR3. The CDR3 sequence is CASSPGRTNTGELFF. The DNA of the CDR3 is TGTGCCAGTAGCCCAGGCAGAACGAACACCGGGGAGCTGTTTTTT.

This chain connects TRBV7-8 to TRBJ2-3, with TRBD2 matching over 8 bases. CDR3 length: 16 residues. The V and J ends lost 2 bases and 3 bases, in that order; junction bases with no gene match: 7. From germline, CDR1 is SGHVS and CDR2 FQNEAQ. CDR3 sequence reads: CASSLTSGKTTDTQYF. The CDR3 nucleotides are TGTGCCAGCAGCTTAACTAGCGGAAAGACAACAGATACGCAGTATTTT.

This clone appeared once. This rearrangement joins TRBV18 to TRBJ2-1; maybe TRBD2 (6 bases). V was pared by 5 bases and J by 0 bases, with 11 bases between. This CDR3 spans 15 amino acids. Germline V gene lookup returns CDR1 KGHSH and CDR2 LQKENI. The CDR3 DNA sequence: TGTGCCAGCTCAACTAGCAAGAGCTCCTACAATGAGCAGTTCTTC. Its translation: CASSTSKSSYNEQFF.

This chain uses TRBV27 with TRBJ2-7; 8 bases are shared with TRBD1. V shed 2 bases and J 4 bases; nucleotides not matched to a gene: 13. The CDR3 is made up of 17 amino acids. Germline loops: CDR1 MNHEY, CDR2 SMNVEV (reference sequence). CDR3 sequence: CASSLLLRTGNHYEQYF. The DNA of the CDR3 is TGTGCCAGCAGTTTACTTCTCCGGACAGGGAACCATTACGAGCAGTACTTC.

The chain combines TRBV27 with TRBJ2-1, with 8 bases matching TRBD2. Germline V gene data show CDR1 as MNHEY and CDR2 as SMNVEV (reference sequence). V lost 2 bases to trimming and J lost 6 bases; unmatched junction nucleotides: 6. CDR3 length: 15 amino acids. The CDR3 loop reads CASSLVSGIRNEQFF. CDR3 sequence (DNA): TGTGCCAGCAGTTTAGTTAGCGGGATTCGCAATGAGCAGTTCTTC.

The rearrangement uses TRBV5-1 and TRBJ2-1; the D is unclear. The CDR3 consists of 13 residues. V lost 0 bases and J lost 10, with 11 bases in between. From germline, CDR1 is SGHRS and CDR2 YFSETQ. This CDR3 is CASSLGLTREQFF. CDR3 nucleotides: TGCGCCAGCAGCTTGGGACTGACCCGAGAGCAGTTCTTC.

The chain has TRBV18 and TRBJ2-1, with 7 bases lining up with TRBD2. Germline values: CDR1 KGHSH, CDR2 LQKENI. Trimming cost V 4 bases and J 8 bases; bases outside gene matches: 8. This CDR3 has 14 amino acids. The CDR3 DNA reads TGTGCCAGCTCACGTGGACTAGATAGCGATGAGCAGTTCTTC. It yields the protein CASSRGLDSDEQFF.